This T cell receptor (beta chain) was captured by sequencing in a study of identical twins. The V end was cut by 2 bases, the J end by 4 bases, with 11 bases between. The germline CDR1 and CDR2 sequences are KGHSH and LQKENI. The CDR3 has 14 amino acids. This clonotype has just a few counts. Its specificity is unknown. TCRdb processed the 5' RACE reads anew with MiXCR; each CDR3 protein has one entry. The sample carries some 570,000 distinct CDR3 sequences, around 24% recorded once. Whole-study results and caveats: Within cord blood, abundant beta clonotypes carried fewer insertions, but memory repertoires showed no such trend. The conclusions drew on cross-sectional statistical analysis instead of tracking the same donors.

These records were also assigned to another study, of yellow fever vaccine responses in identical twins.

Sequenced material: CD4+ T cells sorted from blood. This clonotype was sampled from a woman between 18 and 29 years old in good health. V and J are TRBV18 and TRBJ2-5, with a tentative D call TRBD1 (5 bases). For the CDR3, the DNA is TGTGCCAGCTCACCAGGGGCCCCAAGAGAGACCCAGTACTTC. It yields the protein CASSPGAPRETQYF.